This T cell receptor (beta chain) was sequenced during a study of shared clonotypes between healthy human individuals. Clones were read by immunoSEQ multiplex PCR, and TCRdb kept only the in-frame ones, dropping some. The sample has a few million clones; approximately 95% are singletons. This TCR was recovered from a man younger than 30 in good health. Sample: naive CD4+ T cells sorted from blood. Noted subset: CD45RA+ positively selected.

The CDR3 DNA reads as TGTGCCAGCTCACCACCTAGCGGGGTACCCTACGAGCAGTACTTC. It translates to CASSPPSGVPYEQYF. The rearrangement uses TRBV18 and TRBJ2-7; 8 bases are shared with TRBD2. This CDR3 contains 15 residues. V was pared by 0 bases and J by 2 bases, with 3 bases of the junction left unmatched. Germline-derived CDR1 and CDR2 are KGHSH and LQKENI. Together with reference TRBV18 and TRBJ2-7, the CDR3 gives the full variable domain: NAGVMQNPRHLVRRRGQEARLRCSPMKGHSHVYWYRQLPEEGLKFMVYLQKENIIDESGMPKERFSAEFPKEGPSILRIQQVVRGDSAAYFCASSPPSGVPYEQYFGPGTRLTVT.